Below are 13 T cell receptor beta chains sequenced from a single sample in a study of metastatic and nonmetastatic thyroid tumors. Each patient went into thyroid surgery without having received any treatment. MiXCR was used by TCRdb to re-call the PCR reads. The sample has roughly 46,000 clones, 24% seen once. Sequencing was performed on blood. These receptors originate from a male donor with papillary thyroid cancer or a benign thyroid nodule (not recorded which). Some clones in this sample may be carry-over from other donors' samples.

In this sample, this clone turned up many times. The rearrangement joins TRBV5-1 to TRBJ2-2, with 9 bases that match TRBD2. The V and J ends lost 7 bases and 6 bases, in that order; junction bases with no gene match: 7. This CDR3 region has 14 residues. Germline lookup yields CDR1 SGHRS and CDR2 YFSETQ. In nucleotides, the CDR3 is TGCGCCAGCGGGGGCGGGAGGGCCGCCGGGGAGCTGTTTTTT. Protein product: CASGGGRAAGELFF.

In its sample, this clone was seen a few times. This sequence joins TRBV27 and TRBJ2-1; TRBD1 agrees at 7 bases. The CDR3 is 15 amino acids. Germline V CDR1 and CDR2: MNHEY, SMNVEV (reference sequence). J gave up 4 bases and V 5 bases, and 8 bases lay outside the gene matches. The DNA for the CDR3 is TGTGCCAGCAGTCCCTACGGGACAGCATACAATGAGCAGTTCTTC. Amino acid sequence: CASSPYGTAYNEQFF.

This clone was seen ten or more times. The chain couples TRBV11-2 to TRBJ2-1, with 9 bases that match TRBD2. With V trimmed by 1 base and J by 7 bases, 8 bases remained unmatched. This CDR3 comprises 16 residues. Looked up from germline, CDR1 is SGHAT and CDR2 is FQNNGV. As DNA, the CDR3 is TGTGCCAGCAGCTTAGTCTCTAGCGGGGCCTTAAATGAGCAGTTCTTC. Translation gives CASSLVSSGALNEQFF.

This clone was picked up many times. This chain links TRBV3-1 with TRBJ2-1, with 7 bases fitting TRBD2. CDR1 and CDR2 from the germline V gene are LGHDT and YNNKEL (reference sequence). J lost 6 bases, V lost 3 bases, and 5 bases had no gene match. The CDR3 sequence is 14 residues long. The CDR3 loop is CASSQGLKPNEQFF. The CDR3 nucleotides are TGTGCCAGCAGCCAGGGACTAAAACCCAATGAGCAGTTCTTC.

This clone was detected many times. The J gene is TRBJ2-3, the V gene TRBV15; 8 bases fit TRBD1. The length of the CDR3 is 16 residues. Germline values: CDR1 LNHNV, CDR2 YYDKDF (reference sequence). V trimming: 0 bases; J trimming: 2 bases; junction bases outside the gene matches: 4. This CDR3 is CATSRDAGGPTDTQYF. In DNA form, the CDR3 reads TGTGCCACCAGCAGAGATGCAGGGGGCCCCACAGATACGCAGTATTTT.

V is TRBV18 and J is TRBJ1-5; D gene ambiguous. Germline CDR1 is KGHSH and CDR2 is LQKENI. The V end was cut by 4 bases, the J end by 4 bases, with 5 bases between. The CDR3 sequence is 12 residues long. The CDR3 loop reads CASSLRNQPQHF. In DNA, the CDR3 is TGTGCCAGCTCACTGAGAAATCAGCCCCAGCATTTT.

A remark on this clone: A read error may explain this, as a much larger clone is one base away. The J gene is TRBJ1-5, the V gene TRBV19; D gene uncertain. Germline V gene lookup returns CDR1 LNHDA and CDR2 SQIVND (reference sequence). The CDR3 loop spans 15 amino acids. Trimming removed 3 bases from V and 15 bases from J, with 24 bases in between. The CDR3 sequence is CASSISGPINQPTHF. The CDR3 DNA is TGTGCCAGTAGTATTTCAGGACCGATCAATCAGCCCACGCATTTT.

This clone was detected many times. The V gene is TRBV12-5, the J gene TRBJ2-3, with 8 bases fitting TRBD2. This CDR3 spans 17 amino acids. Trimming at V came to 7 bases and at J to 0 bases, leaving 12 bases not matched to a gene. Germline loops: CDR1 LGHNT, CDR2 FRNRAP. In nucleotides, the CDR3 is TGTGCTAGTGCCCCCGGTAAGACTAGCGAAAGCACAGATACGCAGTATTTT. Protein sequence: CASAPGKTSESTDTQYF.

The genes are TRBV14 and TRBJ2-1; the D call may be TRBD1 or TRBD2 (5 bases each). In germline, CDR1 is SGHDN, CDR2 FVKESK. V was shortened by 5 bases and J by 7 bases, with 15 bases between the two germline ends. The CDR3 spans 14 residues. In nucleotides, the CDR3 is TGTGCCAGCAGCAAGGTGGGACGGGGAAATGAGCAGTTCTTC. As protein: CASSKVGRGNEQFF.

On this clone: This could be a read error, since a much larger clone is one nucleotide away. The chain combines TRBV5-4 with TRBJ2-4; D remains ambiguous. The DNA end favors TRBJ2-1, so the J call may be wrong. The CDR3 sequence is 11 residues long. CDR1 is SGHNT and CDR2 is YYREEE in the germline V gene (reference sequence). Written as DNA, the CDR3 is TGTGCCAGCAGCGTGCGGTCAAAGCAGTTCTTC. Translation gives CASSVRSKQFF.

The rearrangement links TRBV20-1 to TRBJ1-2; 10 bases match TRBD1. The V segment lost 6 bases and the J segment 7 bases; nucleotides outside the gene matches: 11. CDR3 size: 14 residues. Germline V gene sequence: CDR1 DFQATT, CDR2 SNEGSKA (reference sequence). CDR3: CSATRDRGAGGYTF. CDR3 coding DNA: TGCAGTGCGACCCGGGACAGGGGAGCTGGTGGCTACACCTTC.

This clone was seen only a few times. This chain uses TRBV6-5 with TRBJ2-2; D unclear. V dropped 2 bases and J dropped 3 bases, with 10 bases sitting between them. In germline, CDR1 is MNHEY, CDR2 SVGAGI. This CDR3 region has 15 residues. The CDR3 here is CASSYSPADTGELFF. The CDR3 DNA is TGTGCCAGCAGTTACAGCCCGGCGGACACCGGGGAGCTGTTTTTT.

About this clone: This may be a read error, as it is one base from a much larger clone. V usage is TRBV20-1 and J usage is TRBJ2-1; no definite D call. Germline V lookup: CDR1 DFQATT, CDR2 SNEGSKA (reference sequence). The V end lost 4 bases, the J end lost 0 bases, and 10 bases lay between the germline ends. CDR3 length: 14 amino acids. CDR3 in DNA: TGCAGTGCTACGATCGTCCCCTCCTACAATGAGCAGTTCTTC. Encoded protein: CSATIVPSYNEQFF.